What follows describes a single T cell receptor beta chain. No cognate antigen has been identified for it. The record has no base qualities; no much larger clone is one base away. For a library built for alpha chains, this beta chain is a stray read; little rests on its size. What the time point label conveys for this sample: sample taken at primary tumor resection. Samples were obtained from fewer than 80 patients with early-stage, untreated non-small cell lung cancer from the lung TRACERx cohort. For TCR sequencing, whole RNA was extracted from tumor and nontumor lung tissue, or from cryopreserved PBMC samples, and no cell sorting was done. Only patients with enough RNA available from two or more tumor regions were chosen for TCR sequencing. Before selection, tumor and adjacent nontumor lung specimens were reviewed by a lung pathologist. According to the germline V gene (reference sequence), CDR1 reads SEHNR and CDR2 reads FQNEAQ. V loses 8 bases, J loses 2 bases, and the germline ends lie 10 bases apart. The CDR3 has 14 amino acids, counting the end cysteine and phenylalanine. Only the CDR3 portion is preserved as DNA: 42 bases, with reading frame beginning at the first base.

Receptor libraries were prepared by 5' RACE. The run used a NextSeq 500. The TCR library protocol attached a unique molecular identifier to each TCR cDNA molecule to allow correction of PCR and sequencing errors. The paper's processing steps were these. Decombinator tools were used for TCR identification, UMI-based error correction and CDR3 extraction. TCRs above a frequency of 2 per 1,000, corresponding to the top 1% of the tumor frequency distribution, were defined as expanded. Expanded tumor TCRs statistically deemed absent (corrected P<0.05) from at least one tumor region were classed as regional, and all other expanded tumor TCRs were classed as ubiquitous. Renyi diversity was computed with the R vegan package after each repertoire had been subsampled 100 times to 5,000 TCRs. To build CDR3 similarity networks, amino acid triplet string-kernel similarity was used, and CDR3s were connected when their pairwise similarity was above 0.82. Clones were called with MiXCR by TCRdb after fastp trimmed the public reads at Q25, and only in-frame beta chains were retained. CDR3 protein duplicates are merged, each entry listing the most common genes and DNA. TCRdb, not the authors, supplied the V and J calls. Counted in this sample were fewer than 3,000 distinct CDR3 sequences; less than 65% of them appeared once. Around two thirds of the sample is taken by the ten largest.

This specimen comes from a study of spatial heterogeneity in lung cancer (dated by TCRdb to between 2018 and 2021). About the full investigation: Beta-chain transcripts were consistently detected in greater numbers than alpha-chain transcripts, which likely reflects a higher abundance of beta-chain transcripts. TCR transcript counts in tumor regions correlated strongly with a T cell transcriptional module score from matched bulk RNA-seq. In the raw uncorrected reads, each unique combination of TCR and UMI appeared on average more than ten times. TCR alpha and beta repertoires were quantitatively compared across multiple tumor regions, matched nontumor lung and blood in non-small cell lung cancer. Nonsynonymous mutation counts, determined by whole-exome sequencing of tumor tissue, were related to TCR repertoire features. At surgery, roughly 220 tumor regions, around 64 matched nontumor lung samples and 56 PBMC samples were TCR-sequenced for both alpha and beta chains.

Beyond this particular receptor, the publication reports: TCR-seq was estimated to cover only approximately 7% of tumor T cells for alpha chains and 13% for beta chains. Additional single-cell paired TCR alpha and beta sequencing was considered necessary to confirm, at a functional level, the hypothesis that regional TCRs recognize regional mutations. The tumor nonsynonymous mutation count correlated with the number of expanded alpha and beta TCRs within the tumor. Counts of ubiquitous and regional expanded TCRs were found to correlate with counts of ubiquitous and regional nonsynonymous mutations, respectively.

Sequenced material: lung tumor tissue, taken at surgery. The TCR was taken from a male donor with early-stage non-small cell lung cancer. The receptor chain draws on TRBV7-9 and TRBJ2-6; the D gene cannot be named for sure. The CDR3 protein sequence reads: CASETDPGANVLTF. The nucleotides are TGTGCCAGCGAAACTGACCCTGGGGCCAACGTCCTGACTTTC.